The entry below describes one T cell receptor beta chain. What this receptor recognizes is not known. The record has no base qualities; no much larger clone is one base away. The sample originates from a study of T cell responses to AZD1222 COVID-19 vaccine (dated by TCRdb to about 2021). Study-wide context: A total of approximately 230 trial participants underwent TCR sequencing, of whom roughly 210 received two doses of AZD1222 and roughly 25 received two doses of the MenACWY control vaccine. Trial participants were enrolled by age into 18-55, 56-69 and 70-plus year subgroups, with about 150, 28 and 57 TCR-sequenced participants respectively.

The CDR3 regions of human TCRbeta chains were analyzed by immunosequencing. Per the authors' processing: Repertoire TCRs were checked for matches against a reference library of SARS-CoV-2-specific TCRs that had been generated using the MIRA antigen-specificity platform. Breadth meant the fraction of unique TCRs that were SARS-CoV-2-associated, whereas depth meant the fraction of total T cells that were SARS-CoV-2-associated. Using the MIRA data, each spike-specific TCR was assigned both to the spike region to which the TCR was reactive and to a CD4 or CD8 class. Log10-transformed breadth and depth values were compared by one-way ANOVA with Sidak's multiple comparisons tests. This is the immuneACCESS table as TCRdb keeps it, with only in-frame sequences that have V and J called. A part of the clones is gone; compared with another copy, unresolved V genes explain less than half, and the rest is unexplained. V, J and clone size are those of that table, while D and trimming were read from the DNA. For this sample the table gives about 82,000 clones, of which around nine tenths were detected only once. Roughly 3.1% of the sample goes to the ten largest clones.

CDR1 is given as LNHDA and CDR2 as SQIVND, both from the germline V gene (reference sequence). V is shortened by 8 bases, J by 6 bases, and the region joining them spans 17 bases. Including the terminal cysteine and phenylalanine, the CDR3 comprises 15 residues. Just the 45-base CDR3 DNA is kept, in frame starting at base 1. Beyond this particular receptor, the publication reports: Participants were mostly white British and included more females than males, and it was suggested by the authors that clonal diversity may have been underestimated. CD4 TCRs associated with the vaccine covered the entire spike protein, and the dominant responses were in regions 160-218 and 743-854. After two AZD1222 doses, spike-specific TCR breadth and depth were significantly higher than at day 0 and than in MenACWY recipients. Because no day 14 peak-response samples were available, repertoires were characterized only after the peak T cell response. Reportedly, close to half of the unique spike-specific TCRs recognized epitopes lying outside the regions that are mutated in the B.1.351 and B.1.1.7 variants. Conclusions about previously exposed vaccinees were limited because only six or seven AZD1222 recipients were SARS-CoV-2 seropositive at baseline. The 56-69-year group was small, and its depth increase did not reach significance, likely because of low power.

This sample's time point label indicates: about 28 days (+/-7) after the second vaccine dose. Because spike-specific TCR depth and breadth did not differ between the two schedules, AZD1222 recipients who got a second dose at roughly 4 weeks were pooled with those who got a second dose at roughly 12 weeks. Vaccinee samples were obtained from the UK trials COV001 and COV002, which included a single-blind randomized controlled phase 2/3 trial of AZD1222 (ChAdOx1 nCoV-19) in healthy adults. Trial participant PBMC samples were collected at day 0 and day 28 after the second dose for TCRbeta chain sequencing.

The material was peripheral blood, obtained 28 days after the second AZD1222 dose. This chain is built from TRBV19 and TRBJ1-6; a tentative D call is TRBD1 (6 bases match). The origin of this receptor is an adult who received the AZD1222 COVID-19 vaccine. The nucleotides read TGTGCCAGTCGAAGACAGGACCTTCCTAATTCACCCCTCCACTTT. It encodes CASRRQDLPNSPLHF.